The 6 T cell receptor beta chains presented below share a single source sample, sequenced in a study of blood T cell repertoires in COVID-19 (dated by TCRdb to about 2020). Library prep was done by the immunoSEQ multiplex PCR assay. This immuneACCESS table, as held by TCRdb, lists in-frame sequences with V and J called but not all clones. Of the missing ones, under half trace to an unresolved V gene in checked studies; the others have no known cause. Present in this sample are some 290,000 clones, roughly nine tenths of which were seen just once. Jointly, the top ten make up 3.6% of the sample. Sequenced material: peripheral blood. These receptors were taken from a man in his late teens or twenties with active or convalescent COVID-19.

The genes are TRBV28 and TRBJ1-6; perhaps TRBD1 as D (5 bases). The CDR3 covers 15 residues. The germline V gene encodes CDR1 MDHEN and CDR2 SYDVKM. V lost 3 bases and J 3 bases, leaving 9 bases between the germline ends. The CDR3: CASSLEGFYNSPLHF. DNA of the CDR3: TGTGCCAGCAGTTTGGAGGGGTTCTATAATTCACCCCTCCACTTT.

The table lists this clone with a few counts. The chain uses TRBV7-5 and TRBJ1-5. TRBV7-5 has pseudogene status. CDR3 length equals 14 residues. The DNA of the CDR3 is TGTGTCAGAAGCTTCGAGGAGGACAATCAGCCCCAGCATTTT. This encodes CVRSFEEDNQPQHF.

The sample holds one count of this clone. This rearrangement joins TRBV6-5 to TRBJ2-7, with a tentative D call TRBD1 (7 bases). Looked up from germline, CDR1 is MNHEY and CDR2 is SVGAGI. Trimming stripped 10 bases from V and 3 bases from J, with 13 bases between. The CDR3 is 12 amino acids. CDR3 amino acids: CANRGLRYEQYF. CDR3 nucleotide sequence: TGTGCCAACAGGGGACTCCGCTACGAGCAGTACTTC.

There are a few counts of this clone. This rearrangement joins TRBV30 to TRBJ1-4; D is undetermined. V lost 1 base and J 5 bases, leaving 14 bases between the germline ends. Germline V gene data show CDR1 as GTSNPN and CDR2 as SVGIG (reference sequence). This CDR3 comprises 15 residues. CDR3 region: CAWSGYREGNEKLFF. In DNA form, the CDR3 reads TGTGCCTGGAGTGGCTACCGGGAGGGAAATGAAAAACTGTTTTTT.

The chain uses TRBV7-9 and TRBJ2-1, with TRBD2 matching 8 bases. The CDR3 sequence is 15 residues long. J lost 8 bases, V lost 3 bases, and 9 bases had no gene match. Germline V gives CDR1 SEHNR, CDR2 FQNEAQ (reference sequence). DNA of the CDR3: TGTGCCAGCAGCTTGGGTAGCGGGATGGGGGATGAGCAGTTCTTC. Its protein product is CASSLGSGMGDEQFF.

The rearrangement links TRBV27 to TRBJ2-5, with 7 bases that match TRBD2. Germline trimming cut 5 bases from V and 0 bases from J; bases unmatched to any gene: 3. Germline V gene lookup returns CDR1 MNHEY and CDR2 SMNVEV (reference sequence). The CDR3 contains 14 residues. This CDR3 reads CASSVGTNQETQYF. In DNA form, the CDR3 reads TGTGCCAGCAGTGTCGGGACTAACCAAGAGACCCAGTACTTC.